This T cell receptor (beta chain) was sequenced for a study of regulatory T cells in long-lasting Graves disease. Study observations and caveats: Favoring TRBV28, TRBJ1-2 and TRBJ2-5 was a feature seen in persistent disease.

This clonotype was observed at least ten times. Its target is unknown. Time point specified: persistent/refractory GD, antithyroid drugs over 5 years with positive TRAb. RNA isolated from PBMCs was used to make the TCR library. CDR3-region Arm-PCR and iRepertoire HTBI primers produced the TCR beta libraries. Original handling: Across samples, 62 TRBV and some 14 TRBJ segments were found. TCRdb used MiXCR to reprocess the multiplex PCR reads, holding one entry per CDR3 protein. Here the V and J calls rest on TCRdb's processing, not on the authors' analysis. The data hold around 450,000 distinct CDR3 sequences, with approximately 21% observed a single time. The CDR3 spans 14 residues. Trimming removed 2 bases at V and 4 bases at J, with 11 bases between. The germline V gene has CDR1 MDHEN and CDR2 SYDVKM.

The clonotype originates from a female donor with Graves disease. The specimen was peripheral blood mononuclear cells (PBMCs), collected when the disease was refractory, from a patient treated with antithyroid drugs. The chain joins TRBV28 to TRBJ2-5; D remains unclear. CDR3 sequence (DNA): TGTGCCAGCAGTTTACAGCACAGTAGAGAGACCCAGTACTTC. It specifies CASSLQHSRETQYF.